This is a list of T cell receptor beta chains from one sample in a study of CD8 T cells in ankylosing spondylitis. TCRdb passed the 5' RACE reads through MiXCR, listing each CDR3 protein once. The sample shows about 700,000 distinct CDR3 sequences, 19% of them seen only once. Sequencing used blood, either unsorted or a sorted T cell fraction (not recorded which). The receptors stem from a male donor with ankylosing spondylitis. Both conserved end residues are part of each CDR3. The D gene is left open where the match is weak. Size is stated for part of the rows, as once, few or many counts, or as a class when the clone is expanded.

TRBV7-8	TRBJ2-7	.	TRBD2	CASSLAREGPIYEQYF	TGTGCCAGCAGCTTAGCGCGGGAGGGACCTATCTACGAGCAGTACTTC
TRBV10-3	TRBJ2-7	.	.	CAISESTGRLSYEQYF	TGTGCCATCAGTGAGTCGACGGGGCGCCTTTCCTACGAGCAGTACTTC
TRBV2	TRBJ2-5	few	.	CASSTGWETQYF	TGTGCCAGCAGTACAGGGTGGGAGACCCAGTACTTC
TRBV4-1	TRBJ2-2	.	.	CASSQESRESFAGELFF	TGCGCCAGCAGCCAAGAGAGTCGGGAGAGCTTCGCCGGGGAGCTGTTTTTT
TRBV7-3	TRBJ2-1	many	.	CASSLGRNNEQFF	TGTGCCAGCAGCTTAGGTAGGAACAATGAGCAGTTCTTC
TRBV12-3/TRBV12-4	TRBJ1-1	.	.	CASSGWTEAFF	TGTGCCAGCTCTGGGTGGACTGAAGCTTTCTTT
TRBV29-1	TRBJ2-7	few	TRBD1	CSVVQTGAPYEQYF	TGCAGCGTAGTTCAGACAGGGGCCCCCTACGAGCAGTACTTC
TRBV12-3/TRBV12-4	TRBJ1-2	many	TRBD1	CASSRQGAYGYTF	TGTGCCAGCAGCAGACAGGGGGCCTATGGCTACACCTTC
TRBV25-1	TRBJ2-1	.	.	CASSNPGTYNEQFF	TGTGCCAGCAGTAACCCCGGGACGTACAATGAGCAGTTCTTC
TRBV7-9	TRBJ2-1	.	TRBD1	CASRTSEGAAYNEQFF	TGTGCCAGCAGGACGAGCGAGGGGGCAGCCTACAATGAGCAGTTCTTC
TRBV27	TRBJ2-4	.	.	CASSSPGGRGAKNIQYF	TGTGCCAGCAGTTCCCCTGGGGGGCGGGGAGCCAAAAACATTCAGTACTTC
TRBV7-2	TRBJ2-7	.	.	CASSRGFSSYEQYF	TGTGCCAGCAGCCGAGGGTTTAGCTCCTACGAGCAGTACTTC
TRBV15	TRBJ2-1	few	TRBD1	CATSSGTIGTGVNEQFF	TGTGCCACCAGCAGCGGCACTATCGGGACAGGAGTCAATGAGCAGTTCTTC
TRBV18	TRBJ2-1	.	.	CASSPRLLGEQFF	TGTGCCAGCTCACCTCGACTTCTCGGTGAGCAGTTCTTC
TRBV7-2	TRBJ1-4	.	.	CASSTGSTNEKLFF	TGTGCCAGCAGCACGGGGAGCACTAATGAAAAACTGTTTTTT
TRBV10-3	TRBJ1-1	few	.	CAISESGLNTEAFF	TGTGCCATCAGTGAGTCAGGGCTGAACACTGAAGCTTTCTTT
TRBV6-1	TRBJ2-5	few	TRBD2	CASSWGGLAGAGETQYF	TGTGCCAGCAGCTGGGGAGGACTAGCGGGAGCCGGGGAGACCCAGTACTTC
TRBV3-1	TRBJ2-5	.	.	CASSQVEEETQYF	TGTGCCAGCAGCCAAGTAGAGGAAGAGACCCAGTACTTC
TRBV20-1	TRBJ2-5	.	TRBD1	CSARVRQGSAETQYF	TGCAGTGCTAGGGTTCGACAGGGGTCTGCAGAGACCCAGTACTTC
TRBV12-3/TRBV12-4	TRBJ2-7	few	.	CASSFGRSYSYEQYF	TGTGCCAGCAGTTTCGGCAGGAGCTACTCCTACGAGCAGTACTTC